This T cell receptor beta chain comes out of a study of cytomegalovirus exposure and HLA in healthy donors. This CDR3 is 14 amino acids long. CDR1 SGHRS and CDR2 YFSETQ come from the germline V gene. The germline V and J ends were trimmed by 3 bases and 1 base, with 7 bases remaining between them. PCR used 60 Vbeta primers and 13 Jbeta primers. The method was immunoSEQ multiplex PCR; TCRdb's version includes in-frame clones alone and lacks a portion of them. The sample has over 100,000 clones, approximately 81% seen once. The sequence came from a woman under 30 in good health and CMV-seropositive. The chain joins TRBV5-1 to TRBJ2-2, with D hard to call. The sequenced material came from PBMCs. The DNA of the CDR3 is TGCGCCAGCAGCTCCCCAGGGAACACCGGGGAGCTGTTTTTT. It translates to CASSSPGNTGELFF.